Sequencing of this TCR beta chain was carried out in a study of T cell responses to AZD1222 COVID-19 vaccine. Study observations and caveats: Increased Spike-specific TCR breadth and depth were observed after two AZD1222 doses.

Sequenced by immunoSEQ multiplex PCR; TCRdb stores in-frame clones only, minus some. Seen here are under 170,000 clones, more than 80% observed once, and the top ten hold roughly 3.2%. Notes on this clone: Its specificity is unknown.

This clonotype originated in an adult who received the AZD1222 COVID-19 vaccine. The sequencing here drew on peripheral blood, taken 28 days after the second AZD1222 dose.

CDR3 bases: TGTGCCAGCAGCGACGGTATTCGCAGGGGGCTGGATGAGCAGTTCTTC. It specifies CASSDGIRRGLDEQFF. The V gene is TRBV2, the J gene TRBJ2-1, with TRBD1 matching over 8 bases. This CDR3 spans 16 amino acids. Trimming cost V 6 bases and J 8 bases; bases outside gene matches: 15. In germline, CDR1 is SNHLY, CDR2 FYNNEI. Complete variable domain (other parts from reference TRBV2 and TRBJ2-1): EPEVTQTPSHQVTQMGQEVILRCVPISNHLYFYWYRQILGQKVEFLVSFYNNEISEKSEIFDDQFSVERPDGSNFTLKIRSTKLEDSAMYFCASSDGIRRGLDEQFFGPGTRLTVL.